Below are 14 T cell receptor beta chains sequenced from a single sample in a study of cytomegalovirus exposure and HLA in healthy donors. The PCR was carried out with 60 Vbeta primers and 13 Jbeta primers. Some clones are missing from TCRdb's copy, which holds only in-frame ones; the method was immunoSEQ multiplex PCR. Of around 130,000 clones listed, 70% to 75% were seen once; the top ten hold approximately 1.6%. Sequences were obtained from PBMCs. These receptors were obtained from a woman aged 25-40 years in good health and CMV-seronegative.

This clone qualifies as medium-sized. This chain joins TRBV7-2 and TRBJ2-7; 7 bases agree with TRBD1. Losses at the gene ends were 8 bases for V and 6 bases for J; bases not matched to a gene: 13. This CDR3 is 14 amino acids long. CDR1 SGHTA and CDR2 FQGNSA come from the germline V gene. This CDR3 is CASVRQGGVSEQYF. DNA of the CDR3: TGTGCCAGCGTACGACAGGGTGGAGTCTCCGAGCAGTACTTC.

The CDR3: CAWSVGGVAGYTF. CDR3 DNA: TGTGCCTGGAGCGTAGGAGGGGTAGCGGGCTACACCTTC. The chain carries TRBV30 and TRBJ1-2, with D possibly TRBD1 on 5 matching bases. The germline gives CDR1 GTSNPN, CDR2 SVGIG (reference sequence). V was pared by 3 bases and J by 8 bases, with 16 bases between. This CDR3 region has 13 residues. The variable domain in full, with the rest retrieved from reference TRBV30 and TRBJ1-2, is SQTIHQWPATLVQPVGSPLSLECTVEGTSNPNLYWYRQAAGRGLQLLFYSVGIGQISSEVPQNLSASRPQDRQFILSSKKLLLSDSGFYLCAWSVGGVAGYTFGSGTRLTVV.

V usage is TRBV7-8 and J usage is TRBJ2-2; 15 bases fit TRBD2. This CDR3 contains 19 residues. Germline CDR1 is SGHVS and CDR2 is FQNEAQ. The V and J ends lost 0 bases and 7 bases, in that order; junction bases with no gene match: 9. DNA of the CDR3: TGTGCCAGCAGCTTAGCGCAAGTCGGACTAGCGGGAGGGCACGGGGAGCTGTTTTTT. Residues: CASSLAQVGLAGGHGELFF.

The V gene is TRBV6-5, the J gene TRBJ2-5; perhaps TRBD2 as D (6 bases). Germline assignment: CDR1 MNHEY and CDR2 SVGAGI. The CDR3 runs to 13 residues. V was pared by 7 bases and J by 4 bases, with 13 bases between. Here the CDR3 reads CASTSPGGETQYF. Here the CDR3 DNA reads TGTGCCAGCACCTCTCCCGGGGGAGAGACCCAGTACTTC.

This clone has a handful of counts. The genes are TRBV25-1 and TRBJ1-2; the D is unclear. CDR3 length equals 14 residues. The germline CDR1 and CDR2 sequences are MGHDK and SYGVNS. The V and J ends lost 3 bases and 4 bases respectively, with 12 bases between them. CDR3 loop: CASSEDDGSYGYTF. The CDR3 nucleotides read TGTGCCAGCAGTGAGGATGACGGGAGCTATGGCTACACCTTC.

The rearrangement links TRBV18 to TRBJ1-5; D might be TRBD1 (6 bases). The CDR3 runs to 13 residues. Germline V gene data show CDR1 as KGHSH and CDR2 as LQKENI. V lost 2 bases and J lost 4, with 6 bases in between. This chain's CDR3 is CASSPGQNQPQHF. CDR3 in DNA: TGTGCCAGCTCACCAGGACAGAATCAGCCCCAGCATTTT.

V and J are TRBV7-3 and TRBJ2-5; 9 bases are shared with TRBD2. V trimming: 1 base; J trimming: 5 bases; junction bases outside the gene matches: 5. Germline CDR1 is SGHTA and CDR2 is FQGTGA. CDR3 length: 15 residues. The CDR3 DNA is TGTGCCAGCAGCTTAATTGGGACTAGCTCGGAGACCCAGTACTTC. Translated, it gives CASSLIGTSSETQYF.

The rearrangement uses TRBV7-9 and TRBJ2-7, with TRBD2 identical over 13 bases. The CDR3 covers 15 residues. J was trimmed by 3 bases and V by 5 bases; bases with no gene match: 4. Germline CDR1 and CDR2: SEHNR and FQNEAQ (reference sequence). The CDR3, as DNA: TGTGCCAGCAGCCAGGGACTAGCGGGAATCTACGAGCAGTACTTC. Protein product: CASSQGLAGIYEQYF.

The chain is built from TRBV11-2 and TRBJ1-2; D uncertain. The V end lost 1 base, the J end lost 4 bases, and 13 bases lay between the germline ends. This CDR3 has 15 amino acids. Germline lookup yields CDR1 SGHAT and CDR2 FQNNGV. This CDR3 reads CASSLGGGSPYGYTF. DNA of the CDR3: TGTGCCAGCAGCTTAGGGGGAGGGAGCCCCTATGGCTACACCTTC.

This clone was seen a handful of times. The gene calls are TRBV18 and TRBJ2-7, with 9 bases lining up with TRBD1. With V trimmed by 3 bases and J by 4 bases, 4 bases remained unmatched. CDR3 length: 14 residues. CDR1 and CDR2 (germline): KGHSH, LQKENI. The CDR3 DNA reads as TGTGCCAGCTCACCTACAGGGGGCGTATACGAGCAGTACGTC. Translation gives CASSPTGGVYEQYV.

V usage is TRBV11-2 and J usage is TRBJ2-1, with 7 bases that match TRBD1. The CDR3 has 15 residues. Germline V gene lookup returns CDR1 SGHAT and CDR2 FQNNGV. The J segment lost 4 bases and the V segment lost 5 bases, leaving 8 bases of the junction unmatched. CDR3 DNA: TGTGCCAGCAGCCTACGAGGGACAGATTACAATGAGCAGTTCTTC. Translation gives CASSLRGTDYNEQFF.

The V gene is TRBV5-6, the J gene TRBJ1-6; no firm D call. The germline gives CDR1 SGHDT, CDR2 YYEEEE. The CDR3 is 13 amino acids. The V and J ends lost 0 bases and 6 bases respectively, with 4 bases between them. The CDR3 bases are TGTGCCAGCAGCTTGGATCTTAATTCACCCCTCCACTTT. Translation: CASSLDLNSPLHF. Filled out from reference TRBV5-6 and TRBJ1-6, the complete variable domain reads DAGVTQSPTHLIKTRGQQVTLRCSPKSGHDTVSWYQQALGQGPQFIFQYYEEEERQRGNFPDRFSGHQFPNYSSELNVNALLLGDSALYLCASSLDLNSPLHFGNGTRLTVT.

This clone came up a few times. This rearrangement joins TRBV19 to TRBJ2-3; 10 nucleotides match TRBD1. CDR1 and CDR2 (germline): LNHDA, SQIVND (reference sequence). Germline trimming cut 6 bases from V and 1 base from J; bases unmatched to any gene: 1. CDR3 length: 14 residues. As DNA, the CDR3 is TGTGCCAGTAGGGACAGGGGGGGCACAGATACGCAGTATTTT. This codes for CASRDRGGTDTQYF. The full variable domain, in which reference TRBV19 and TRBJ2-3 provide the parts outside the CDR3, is DGGITQSPKYLFRKEGQNVTLSCEQNLNHDAMYWYRQDPGQGLRLIYYSQIVNDFQKGDIAEGYSVSREKKESFPLTVTSAQKNPTAFYLCASRDRGGTDTQYFGPGTRLTVL.

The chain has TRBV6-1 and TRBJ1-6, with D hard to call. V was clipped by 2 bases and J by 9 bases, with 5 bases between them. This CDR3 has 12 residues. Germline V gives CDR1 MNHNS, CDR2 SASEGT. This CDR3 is CASSELSSPLHF. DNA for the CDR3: TGTGCCAGCAGTGAACTTTCTTCACCCCTCCACTTT.